The 29 T cell receptor beta chains below were found in one sample sequenced in a study of preoperative IRX-2 immunotherapy in early breast cancer. Documented treatment: preoperative locoregional IRX-2 cytokine immunotherapy. Libraries were prepared by immunoSEQ multiplex PCR; TCRdb keeps only in-frame clonotypes and omits some of them. Here the sample spans approximately 24,000 clones, roughly nine tenths being singletons. Sequenced material: tumor tissue, taken after IRX-2 immunotherapy. Every receptor here comes from a human donor with breast cancer.

The chain uses TRBV4-3 and TRBJ1-2; D gene unclear. Germline values: CDR1 LGHNA, CDR2 YSLEER. Trimming pared 2 bases from V and 0 bases from J, leaving 10 bases between. This CDR3 region has 15 residues. CDR3 nucleotides: TGCGCCAGCAGCCAATCCCTCTCGGCTAACTATGGCTACACCTTC. Amino acids: CASSQSLSANYGYTF.

The rearrangement uses TRBV6-6 and TRBJ1-3; the D is unclear. The V gene's germline CDR1 is MNHNY and CDR2 SVGAGI (reference sequence). The CDR3 length is 15 residues. The V and J ends lost 0 bases and 0 bases respectively, with 6 bases between them. The CDR3 DNA reads as TGTGCCAGCAGTTACTCAGGGAACTCTGGAAACACCATATATTTT. It is translated as CASSYSGNSGNTIYF.

Only one count was recorded for this clone. The chain uses TRBV5-1 and TRBJ2-1; 7 bases are a match to TRBD2. This CDR3 is built from 15 residues. CDR1 SGHRS and CDR2 YFSETQ come from the germline V gene. V was pared by 1 base and J by 5 bases, with 6 bases of the junction left unmatched. The CDR3 reads CASSLMAGVHNEQFF. The CDR3, as DNA: TGCGCCAGCAGCTTGATGGCGGGAGTCCACAATGAGCAGTTCTTC.

This chain joins TRBV5-1 and TRBJ2-1, with a possible D match to TRBD1 (5 bases). CDR1 SGHRS and CDR2 YFSETQ come from the germline V gene. The CDR3 loop spans 17 amino acids. V lost 0 bases and J 4 bases, leaving 17 bases between the germline ends. The DNA for the CDR3 is TGCGCCAGCAGCTTGGAGATGGCAGGGTGGAAGTACAATGAGCAGTTCTTC. Its translation: CASSLEMAGWKYNEQFF.

This chain connects TRBV10-3 to TRBJ2-6; 8 bases agree with TRBD1. Germline V gene lookup returns CDR1 ENHRY and CDR2 SYGVKD. CDR3 size: 16 residues. With 8 bases clipped from V and 0 bases from J, the junction kept 6 bases outside the gene matches. In nucleotides, the CDR3 is TGTGCCATCGTCGGACAGGGAAACTCTGGGGCCAACGTCCTGACTTTC. Its protein is CAIVGQGNSGANVLTF.

The chain employs TRBV6-5 and TRBJ1-2, with D perhaps TRBD1 (5 bases). Germline V lookup: CDR1 MNHEY, CDR2 SVGAGI. Deletions cut 5 bases from V and 8 bases from J, with 15 bases between. The CDR3 sequence is 13 residues long. The CDR3 region is CASSPVGAPGYTF. In DNA form, the CDR3 reads TGTGCCAGCAGTCCTGTAGGGGCACCGGGCTACACCTTC.

The V gene is TRBV4-3, the J gene TRBJ2-7, with TRBD1 identical over 10 bases. V dropped 0 bases and J dropped 0; count of bases not matched to a gene: 2. Germline V gives CDR1 LGHNA, CDR2 YSLEER. The CDR3 consists of 16 residues. Here the CDR3 reads CASSQDGTGDSYEQYF. DNA for the CDR3: TGCGCCAGCAGCCAAGATGGGACAGGGGACTCCTACGAGCAGTACTTC.

The V and J genes are TRBV6-6 and TRBJ1-1; D perhaps matches TRBD1 (6 bases). Trimming removed 3 bases from V and 4 bases from J, with 15 bases in between. The germline V gene encodes CDR1 MNHNY and CDR2 SVGAGI (reference sequence). The CDR3 runs to 15 residues. The CDR3 here is CASSYSGGGGTEAFF. In DNA form, the CDR3 reads TGTGCCAGCAGTTATTCGGGGGGCGGAGGCACTGAAGCTTTCTTT.

This chain joins TRBV10-3 and TRBJ2-7, with 12 bases lining up with TRBD2. This CDR3 region has 14 residues. V lost 10 bases to trimming and J lost 2 bases; unmatched junction nucleotides: 6. The germline V gene has CDR1 ENHRY and CDR2 SYGVKD. The CDR3 loop is CATKTSGGTYEQYF. As DNA, the CDR3 is TGTGCCACAAAGACTAGCGGGGGAACCTACGAGCAGTACTTC.

Details on this clone: An end of the junction does not agree with germline; a read error may underlie this. This chain connects TRBV13 to TRBJ1-3; 9 bases map to TRBD1. Germline CDR1 reads PRHDT; CDR2 reads FYEKMQ (reference sequence). This CDR3 is built from 14 residues. The CDR3, as DNA: TGTGCCAGCAGCCTAGGACAGGGGATCAACACCATATATTTT. Its translation is CASSLGQGINTIYF. The variable domain in full, with the rest retrieved from reference TRBV13 and TRBJ1-3, is AAGVIQSPRHLIKEKRETATLKCYPIPRHDTVYWYQQGPGQDPQFLISFYEKMQSDKGSIPDRFSAQQFSDYHSELNMSSLELGDSALYFCASSLGQGINTIYFGEGSWLTVV.

V usage is TRBV27 and J usage is TRBJ2-7, with a weak D call TRBD1 (5 bases). The CDR3 totals 13 residues. From germline, CDR1 is MNHEY and CDR2 SMNVEV (reference sequence). Trimming took off 2 bases at V and 4 bases at J, with 9 bases between the two ends. The CDR3 DNA is TGTGCCAGCAGTTTAGATACAGGATACGAGCAGTACTTC. Its protein product is CASSLDTGYEQYF.

The chain combines TRBV7-2 with TRBJ2-4; 8 positions agree with TRBD2. V shed 5 bases and J 4 bases; nucleotides not matched to a gene: 7. Germline CDR1 is SGHTA and CDR2 is FQGNSA. The CDR3 contains 15 residues. The CDR3 loop is CASSTREGWKNIQYF. The CDR3 DNA reads TGTGCCAGCAGCACCCGGGAGGGTTGGAAAAACATTCAGTACTTC.

V is TRBV5-1 and J is TRBJ2-2; D gene unclear. The CDR3 contains 15 residues. The germline V and J ends were trimmed by 0 bases and 3 bases, with 9 bases remaining between them. Germline lookup yields CDR1 SGHRS and CDR2 YFSETQ. CDR3 nucleotide sequence: TGCGCCAGCAGCTTGGGATTCCAGGACACCGGGGAGCTGTTTTTT. Amino acid sequence: CASSLGFQDTGELFF.

The V gene is TRBV30, the J gene TRBJ2-1; 15 nucleotides align to TRBD2. With 2 bases clipped from V and 8 bases from J, the junction kept 7 bases outside the gene matches. Looked up from germline, CDR1 is GTSNPN and CDR2 is SVGIG (reference sequence). This CDR3 comprises 16 residues. The CDR3 sequence is CAWSIGTSGGLDEQFF. DNA for the CDR3: TGTGCCTGGAGTATCGGGACTAGCGGGGGGCTGGATGAGCAGTTCTTC.

The rearrangement uses TRBV10-2 and TRBJ2-5; a possible D gene is TRBD2 (6 bases). Germline V lookup: CDR1 WSHSY, CDR2 SAAADI. The CDR3 length is 14 residues. The V gene lost 3 bases and the J gene lost 5 bases, with 13 bases spanning the gap. CDR3 coding DNA: TGCGCCAGCAGTGACCCGGGAGACCGGGAGACCCAGTACTTC. Translation: CASSDPGDRETQYF.

CDR3 sequence reads: CASSLRGADTQYF. The CDR3 region has the DNA TGTGCCAGCAGCTTAAGAGGGGCCGATACGCAGTATTTT. The chain couples TRBV13 to TRBJ2-3; either TRBD1 or TRBD2 may fit D (5 bases each). CDR3 length: 13 residues. V lost 2 bases and J lost 6, with 9 bases in between. Germline CDR1 PRHDT, CDR2 FYEKMQ (reference sequence).

The V gene is TRBV27, the J gene TRBJ2-1; the D gene is possibly TRBD1 (6 bases). With 2 bases removed from V and 5 bases from J, the gap between germline ends came to 13 bases. Germline values: CDR1 MNHEY, CDR2 SMNVEV (reference sequence). This CDR3 region has 15 residues. In nucleotides, the CDR3 is TGTGCCAGCAGTTTACCCGGACAGCCCAACAATGAGCAGTTCTTC. This translates into CASSLPGQPNNEQFF.

The rearrangement uses TRBV10-3 and TRBJ2-1; D is perhaps TRBD2 (6 bases). Looked up from germline, CDR1 is ENHRY and CDR2 is SYGVKD. There are 16 residues in the CDR3. V was cut by 0 bases and J by 0 bases, with 9 bases left in between. CDR3 sequence: CAISESGGASYNEQFF. CDR3 sequence (DNA): TGTGCCATCAGTGAGTCGGGCGGGGCCTCCTACAATGAGCAGTTCTTC.

The chain carries TRBV9 and TRBJ1-1; tentative D call: TRBD1 (5 bases). The CDR3 is 14 residues long. Germline assignment: CDR1 SGDLS and CDR2 YYNGEE. V lost 0 bases and J lost 4, with 10 bases in between. The CDR3 sequence: CASSVEGRATEAFF. DNA of the CDR3: TGTGCCAGCAGCGTAGAGGGCAGGGCCACTGAAGCTTTCTTT.

This clone was observed once. V gene TRBV6-4 combines with J gene TRBJ1-1; D call uncertain. The germline CDR1 and CDR2 sequences are MRHNA and SNTAGT. With 4 bases removed from V and 0 bases from J, the gap between germline ends came to 15 bases. The CDR3 sequence is 16 residues long. The CDR3 DNA is TGTGCCAGCAGTGGTATACAAGCCCCCATGAACACTGAAGCTTTCTTT. Translating gives CASSGIQAPMNTEAFF.

The chain is built from TRBV5-1 and TRBJ2-7, with 13 bases lining up with TRBD2. The CDR3 sequence is 16 residues long. With 4 bases clipped from V and 3 bases from J, the junction kept 7 bases outside the gene matches. Germline V gives CDR1 SGHRS, CDR2 YFSETQ. CDR3 bases: TGCGCCAGCAGCGAGACTAGCGGGGGGACAAACTACGAGCAGTACTTC. Its translation: CASSETSGGTNYEQYF.

The rearrangement uses TRBV7-2 and TRBJ1-2, with 8 positions matching TRBD1. The V segment lost 5 bases and the J segment 6 bases; nucleotides outside the gene matches: 17. The CDR3 is made up of 17 amino acids. The germline V gene encodes CDR1 SGHTA and CDR2 FQGNSA. CDR3 residues: CASSSRTGFLLGNGYTF. The CDR3 bases are TGTGCCAGCAGCAGCCGGACAGGGTTTCTCTTGGGTAATGGCTACACCTTC. Full variable domain (missing parts from reference TRBV7-2 and TRBJ1-2): GAGVSQSPSNKVTEKGKDVELRCDPISGHTALYWYRQSLGQGLEFLIYFQGNSAPDKSGLPSDRFSAERTGGSVSTLTIQRTQQEDSAVYLCASSSRTGFLLGNGYTFGSGTRLTVV.

This chain links TRBV6-6 with TRBJ1-5, with a possible D match to TRBD1 (5 bases). Trimming removed 4 bases at V and 4 bases at J, with 11 bases between. The CDR3 extends over 14 amino acids. CDR1 is MNHNY and CDR2 is SVGAGI in the germline V gene (reference sequence). This CDR3 is CASSSGHPNQPQHF. The DNA for the CDR3 is TGTGCCAGCAGTTCTGGACACCCGAATCAGCCCCAGCATTTT.

The V call is TRBV7-2, the J call TRBJ1-1, with a tentative D call TRBD1 (5 bases). CDR3 length: 13 amino acids. The germline V gene has CDR1 SGHTA and CDR2 FQGNSA. Trimming took off 5 bases at V and 5 bases at J, with 12 bases between the two ends. For the CDR3, the DNA is TGTGCCAGCAGCCGGGGGTGGGGGACTGAAGCTTTCTTT. As protein: CASSRGWGTEAFF.

The J gene is TRBJ2-2, the V gene TRBV10-1; 16 nucleotides match TRBD2. Germline loops: CDR1 WNHNN, CDR2 SYGVQD (reference sequence). V trimming: 6 bases; J trimming: 5 bases; junction bases outside the gene matches: 15. This CDR3 is built from 20 residues. Here the CDR3 reads CASSGALGTSGGAGTGELFF. CDR3 coding DNA: TGCGCCAGCAGCGGGGCCCTCGGGACTAGCGGGGGGGCCGGGACCGGGGAGCTGTTTTTT.

The rearrangement uses TRBV7-6 and TRBJ2-1; 7 bases fit TRBD2. In germline, CDR1 is SGHVS, CDR2 FNYEAQ. The CDR3 spans 15 residues. V lost 0 bases and J lost 9; bases outside the gene matches: 8. CDR3 bases: TGTGCCAGCAGCTTAGCTGCCGGGGGAGGGTTTGAGCAGTTCTTC. Translation gives CASSLAAGGGFEQFF.

V is TRBV4-3 and J is TRBJ1-4; D unclear. The CDR3 loop spans 15 amino acids. V was shortened by 1 base and J by 4 bases, with 10 bases between the two germline ends. Germline loops: CDR1 LGHNA, CDR2 YSLEER. CDR3 sequence: CASSQGAGGNEKLFF. The CDR3 region has the DNA TGCGCCAGCAGCCAAGGGGCGGGTGGTAATGAAAAACTGTTTTTT.

The V gene is TRBV18, the J gene TRBJ2-4, with 12 bases identical to TRBD2. With V trimmed by 0 bases and J by 9 bases, 9 bases remained unmatched. The CDR3 length is 17 residues. Looked up from germline, CDR1 is KGHSH and CDR2 is LQKENI. DNA for the CDR3: TGTGCCAGCTCACCACCTCGGCTAGCGGGAGGGCCAGGCATTCAGTACTTC. Translated, it gives CASSPPRLAGGPGIQYF.

The rearrangement links TRBV18 to TRBJ2-5; D unclear. With 1 base removed from V and 1 base from J, the gap between germline ends came to 4 bases. This CDR3 has 13 amino acids. In germline, CDR1 is KGHSH, CDR2 LQKENI. The CDR3 nucleotides are TGTGCCAGCTCACCACGGACCCAAGAGACCCAGTACTTC. It codes for CASSPRTQETQYF.